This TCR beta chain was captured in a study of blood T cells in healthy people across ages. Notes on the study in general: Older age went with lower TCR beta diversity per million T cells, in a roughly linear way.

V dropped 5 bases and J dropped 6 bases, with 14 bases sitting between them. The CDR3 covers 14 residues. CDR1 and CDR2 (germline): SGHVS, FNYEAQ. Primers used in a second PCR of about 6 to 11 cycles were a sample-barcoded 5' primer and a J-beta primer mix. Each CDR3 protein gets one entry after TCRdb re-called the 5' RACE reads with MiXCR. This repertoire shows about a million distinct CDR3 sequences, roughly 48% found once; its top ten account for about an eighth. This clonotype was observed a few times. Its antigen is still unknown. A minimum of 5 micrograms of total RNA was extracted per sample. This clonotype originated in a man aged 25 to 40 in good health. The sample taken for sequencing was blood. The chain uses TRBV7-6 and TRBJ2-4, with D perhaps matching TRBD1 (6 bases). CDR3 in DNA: TGTGCCAGCAGCCCCCCGGACAGTTCAAACATTCAGTACTTC. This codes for CASSPPDSSNIQYF.